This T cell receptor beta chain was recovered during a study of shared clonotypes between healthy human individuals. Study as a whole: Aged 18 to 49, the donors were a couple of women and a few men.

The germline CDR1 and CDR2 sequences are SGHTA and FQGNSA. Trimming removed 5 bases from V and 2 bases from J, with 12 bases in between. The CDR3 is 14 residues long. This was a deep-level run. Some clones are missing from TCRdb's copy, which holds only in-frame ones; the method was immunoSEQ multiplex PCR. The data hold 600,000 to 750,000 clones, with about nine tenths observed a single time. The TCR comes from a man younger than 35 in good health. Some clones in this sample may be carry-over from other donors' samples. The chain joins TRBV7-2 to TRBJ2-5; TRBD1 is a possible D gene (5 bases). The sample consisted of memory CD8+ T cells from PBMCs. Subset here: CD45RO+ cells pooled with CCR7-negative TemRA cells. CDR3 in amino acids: CASSPRQLQETQYF. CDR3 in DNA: TGTGCCAGCAGCCCTAGACAGTTACAAGAGACCCAGTACTTC. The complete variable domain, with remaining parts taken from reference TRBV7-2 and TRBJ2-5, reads GAGVSQSPSNKVTEKGKDVELRCDPISGHTALYWYRQSLGQGLEFLIYFQGNSAPDKSGLPSDRFSAERTGGSVSTLTIQRTQQEDSAVYLCASSPRQLQETQYFGPGTRLLVL.